Presented here are 30 T cell receptor beta chains from one specimen sequenced in a study of cytotoxic CD8 clonotypes in ibrutinib-treated CLL. Using immunoSEQ multiplex PCR, the repertoire was profiled, and TCRdb retains in-frame clones only, with some absent. Among almost 85,000 clones, just over 85% were seen once, and the ten largest hold more than 5%. The starting material was PBMCs, obtained before ibrutinib treatment. The receptors here all came from a human donor with chronic lymphocytic leukemia.

The chain employs TRBV5-6 and TRBJ1-4, with a possible D match to TRBD1 (6 bases). V dropped 0 bases and J dropped 5 bases, with 20 bases sitting between them. The CDR3 length is 18 residues. CDR1 is SGHDT and CDR2 is YYEEEE in the germline V gene. CDR3 loop: CASSLVVGGGAPNEKLFF. In DNA, the CDR3 is TGTGCCAGCAGCTTGGTGGTGGGGGGCGGTGCCCCAAATGAAAAACTGTTTTTT.

CDR3 sequence (DNA): TGCGCCAGCAGCTCACTAGCGGGAGTAAGCACCGGGGAGCTGTTTTTT. This encodes CASSSLAGVSTGELFF. The rearrangement joins TRBV5-1 to TRBJ2-2; 11 bases agree with TRBD2. The ends lost 3 bases at V and 4 bases at J; junction bases unmatched: 5. Germline V gene lookup returns CDR1 SGHRS and CDR2 YFSETQ. CDR3 length equals 16 residues.

This clone is a singleton in its sample. The CDR3 protein is CASSLVASRSSYEQYF. CDR3 DNA sequence: TGTGCCAGCAGCTTAGTGGCTAGCAGGAGCTCCTACGAGCAGTACTTC. The rearrangement joins TRBV7-2 to TRBJ2-7; possibly TRBD2 for D (5 bases). The CDR3 extends over 16 amino acids. CDR1 is SGHTA, CDR2 FQGNSA, per germline. Between the trimmed V and J ends, which lost 1 base and 0 bases, there was a span of 13 bases. The whole variable domain, remainder taken from reference TRBV7-2 and TRBJ2-7, is GAGVSQSPSNKVTEKGKDVELRCDPISGHTALYWYRQSLGQGLEFLIYFQGNSAPDKSGLPSDRFSAERTGGSVSTLTIQRTQQEDSAVYLCASSLVASRSSYEQYFGPGTRLTVT.

On this clone itself: The same CDR3 is also encoded by other DNA sequences in this sample. The chain links TRBV5-6 to TRBJ1-5; unclear D gene. Trimming pared 4 bases from V and 5 bases from J, leaving 7 bases between. Per the germline V gene, CDR1 is SGHDT and CDR2 is YYEEEE. The CDR3 contains 12 residues. The CDR3 sequence: CASSLGDQPQHF. In DNA, the CDR3 is TGTGCCAGCAGCCTCGGAGATCAGCCCCAGCATTTT.

The table lists this clone with a count of one. As DNA, the CDR3 is TGTGCCTGGAGTCGGGACCCCTCTAATTACGAGCAGTACTTC. The encoded protein is CAWSRDPSNYEQYF. The chain combines TRBV30 with TRBJ2-7, with D tentatively TRBD1 or TRBD2 (5 bases each). The CDR3 length is 14 residues. V was cut by 2 bases and J by 4 bases, with 15 bases left in between. The germline gives CDR1 GTSNPN, CDR2 SVGIG (reference sequence).

V gene TRBV19 combines with J gene TRBJ1-1; the match to TRBD1 covers 7 bases. The CDR3 totals 16 residues. The V segment lost 3 bases and the J segment 2 bases; nucleotides outside the gene matches: 9. Germline V lookup: CDR1 LNHDA, CDR2 SQIVND (reference sequence). The CDR3 here is CASSILLGQENTEAFF. In nucleotides, the CDR3 is TGTGCCAGTAGTATTCTTCTCGGACAGGAAAACACTGAAGCTTTCTTT.

The chain links TRBV5-5 to TRBJ2-7; D is uncertain. The germline CDR1 and CDR2 sequences are SGHKS and YYEKEE (reference sequence). The CDR3 sequence is 13 residues long. Trimming left V 2 bases short and J 6 bases short, with 12 bases between. The CDR3 DNA reads TGTGCCAGCAGCTTCAGTAGTGAGGCCGAGCAGTACTTC. As protein: CASSFSSEAEQYF. Supplemented by reference TRBV5-5 and TRBJ2-7, the full variable domain reads DAGVTQSPTHLIKTRGQQVTLRCSPISGHKSVSWYQQVLGQGPQFIFQYYEKEERGRGNFPDRFSARQFPNYSSELNVNALLLGDSALYLCASSFSSEAEQYFGPGTRLTVT.

V and J are TRBV30 and TRBJ2-7; TRBD1 agrees at 7 bases. With V trimmed by 0 bases and J by 1 base, 3 bases remained unmatched. This CDR3 contains 14 residues. The germline CDR1 and CDR2 sequences are GTSNPN and SVGIG (reference sequence). Here the CDR3 DNA reads TGTGCCTGGAGTGTAGGGGGCCAATCCTACGAGCAGTACTTC. This translates into CAWSVGGQSYEQYF.

This chain joins TRBV11-3 and TRBJ2-7; D possibly corresponds to TRBD1 (5 bases). Trimming removed 2 bases at V and 5 bases at J, with 10 bases between. The length of the CDR3 is 13 residues. The V gene's germline CDR1 is SGHNT and CDR2 YENEEA. CDR3 nucleotide sequence: TGTGCCAGCAGCTTAATACGCAGGGACGAGCAGTACTTC. It codes for CASSLIRRDEQYF. Using reference TRBV11-3 and TRBJ2-7 for the parts outside the CDR3, the full variable domain is EAGVVQSPRYKIIEKKQPVAFWCNPISGHNTLYWYLQNLGQGPELLIRYENEEAVDDSQLPKDRFSAERLKGVDSTLKIQPAELGDSAVYLCASSLIRRDEQYFGPGTRLTVT.

Notes on this clone: An end of the junction differs from the germline gene, which may be a read error. The V and J genes are TRBV7-3 and TRBJ2-5; TRBD1 matches 9 bases. CDR3 length: 14 amino acids. CDR1 and CDR2 from the germline V gene are SGHTA and FQGTGA. This chain's CDR3 is CASSITGGQETQYF. The CDR3 DNA is TGTGCCAGCAGCATAACAGGGGGCCAGGAGACCCAGTACTTC.

This clone was found once. The chain is built from TRBV28 and TRBJ1-1; the D is unclear. This CDR3 has 12 amino acids. V shed 3 bases and J shed 0 bases, with 2 bases lying between them. Germline V gene lookup returns CDR1 MDHEN and CDR2 SYDVKM. The CDR3 DNA is TGTGCCAGCAGTTTTATGAACACTGAAGCTTTCTTT. This sequence encodes CASSFMNTEAFF.

This clone was observed a few times. The chain is built from TRBV9 and TRBJ1-5; tentatively, D is TRBD1 (6 bases). Germline values: CDR1 SGDLS, CDR2 YYNGEE. V lost 0 bases to trimming and J lost 2 bases, with 12 bases between them. The CDR3 is 16 amino acids. For the CDR3, the DNA is TGTGCCAGCAGCGTAGATGGACAGACACGCAATCAGCCCCAGCATTTT. Encoded protein: CASSVDGQTRNQPQHF.

V is TRBV12-2 and J is TRBJ1-4. TRBV12-2 is given as a pseudogene. This CDR3 region has 18 residues. CDR3 DNA: TGTGCAAGTCGCTCCCGTAAGGTGGTGGGCAGGGACGGCGAAAAACTGTTTTTT. Translated: CASRSRKVVGRDGEKLFF.

The chain is built from TRBV6-5 and TRBJ2-1; 9 bases agree with TRBD1. Germline CDR1 reads MNHEY; CDR2 reads SVGAGI. The CDR3 spans 14 residues. V lost 6 bases, J lost 2 bases, and 2 bases stayed unmatched. Here the CDR3 reads CASRGQGTYNEQFF. Here the CDR3 DNA reads TGTGCCAGCAGGGGACAGGGAACCTACAATGAGCAGTTCTTC.

V is TRBV19 and J is TRBJ1-5, with 9 bases fitting TRBD1. The J segment lost 2 bases and the V segment lost 9 bases, leaving 11 bases of the junction unmatched. The CDR3 totals 16 residues. CDR1 is LNHDA and CDR2 is SQIVND in the germline V gene (reference sequence). CDR3 protein: CASKPKQGAGNQPQHF. For the CDR3, the DNA is TGTGCCAGCAAGCCCAAACAGGGGGCAGGCAATCAGCCCCAGCATTTT.

V usage is TRBV27 and J usage is TRBJ2-7, with 7 bases fitting TRBD1. Trimming removed 5 bases from V and 5 bases from J; junction bases left unmatched: 12. Looked up from germline, CDR1 is MNHEY and CDR2 is SMNVEV (reference sequence). The CDR3 is 15 residues long. CDR3 in amino acids: CASSPRQGRWHEQYF. As DNA, the CDR3 is TGTGCCAGCAGTCCCCGACAGGGACGTTGGCACGAGCAGTACTTC.

The chain has TRBV30 and TRBJ1-4; the D gene is possibly TRBD1 (6 bases). The CDR3 loop spans 13 amino acids. CDR1 is GTSNPN, CDR2 SVGIG, per germline (reference sequence). V dropped 2 bases and J dropped 5 bases, with 9 bases sitting between them. CDR3 DNA sequence: TGTGCCTGGAGTAGGGGGAACAATGAAAAACTGTTTTTT. Protein: CAWSRGNNEKLFF.

The chain employs TRBV19 and TRBJ1-4; D is perhaps TRBD1 (5 bases). Germline loops: CDR1 LNHDA, CDR2 SQIVND (reference sequence). Trimming took 3 bases from V and 4 from J, leaving 15 bases between them. The CDR3 is made up of 16 amino acids. CDR3 amino acids: CASSISGRGVNEKLFF. The CDR3 DNA reads TGTGCCAGTAGTATCTCAGGGAGAGGGGTTAATGAAAAACTGTTTTTT.

V and J are TRBV4-1 and TRBJ1-1, with D possibly TRBD1 on 5 matching bases. CDR1 and CDR2 from the germline V gene are MGHRA and YSYEKL. CDR3 length: 15 amino acids. Trimming removed 1 base at V and 12 bases at J, with 21 bases between. For the CDR3, the DNA is TGCGCCAGCAGCCAAGTACCGGAAGGGGTCCGGGCTCCTTTCTTT. It encodes CASSQVPEGVRAPFF.

J is TRBJ1-1 and V is TRBV28; D ambiguous. V lost 7 bases and J lost 8, with 17 bases in between. Germline loops: CDR1 MDHEN, CDR2 SYDVKM. The CDR3 loop spans 13 amino acids. CDR3 loop: CASKLLRLDEAFF. The CDR3 DNA is TGTGCCAGCAAGCTCCTACGACTAGACGAAGCTTTCTTT.

The chain links TRBV4-2 to TRBJ1-5, with TRBD1 as a possible D gene (5 bases). This CDR3 contains 12 residues. The V and J ends lost 5 bases and 6 bases respectively, with 8 bases between them. CDR1 and CDR2 (germline): LGHNA, YNFKEQ. The CDR3 loop is CASSGDSQPQHF. The CDR3 bases are TGTGCCAGCAGCGGAGACAGTCAGCCCCAGCATTTT.

This rearrangement joins TRBV6-1 to TRBJ2-7; a weak D match, TRBD1 (5 bases). Germline lookup yields CDR1 MNHNS and CDR2 SASEGT. This CDR3 spans 15 amino acids. V was clipped by 0 bases and J by 2 bases, with 11 bases between them. CDR3 amino acids: CASSEAGALAYEQYF. The CDR3 bases are TGTGCCAGCAGTGAAGCTGGGGCGTTAGCCTACGAGCAGTACTTC.

This chain joins TRBV5-1 and TRBJ2-3; TRBD2 agrees at 16 bases. This CDR3 has 18 residues. Germline V gene lookup returns CDR1 SGHRS and CDR2 YFSETQ. V lost 4 bases and J lost 4; bases outside the gene matches: 9. Here the CDR3 reads CASSRGTSGRARPDTQYF. The DNA for the CDR3 is TGCGCCAGCAGCCGGGGGACTAGCGGGAGGGCTCGTCCAGATACGCAGTATTTT.

The chain carries TRBV2 and TRBJ2-6, with D maybe TRBD1 (5 bases). This CDR3 has 15 amino acids. The V gene's germline CDR1 is SNHLY and CDR2 FYNNEI. V was clipped by 2 bases and J by 6 bases, with 11 bases between them. The CDR3 protein is CASSEMGHEANVLTF. The CDR3 DNA is TGTGCCAGCAGTGAAATGGGGCACGAGGCCAACGTCCTGACTTTC.

The rearrangement links TRBV4-2 to TRBJ2-7; TRBD1 agrees at 8 bases. In germline, CDR1 is LGHNA, CDR2 YNFKEQ. The CDR3 covers 15 residues. Losses at the gene ends were 0 bases for V and 3 bases for J; bases not matched to a gene: 4. The CDR3 loop is CASSQEGQAHYEQYF. CDR3 in DNA: TGTGCCAGCAGCCAAGAGGGACAGGCTCACTACGAGCAGTACTTC.

The genes are TRBV5-4 and TRBJ2-5, with 7 positions matching TRBD1. V was clipped by 4 bases and J by 5 bases; unmatched bases: 5. This CDR3 has 13 residues. From germline, CDR1 is SGHNT and CDR2 YYREEE (reference sequence). CDR3 in amino acids: CASSEQGFETQYF. CDR3 nucleotide sequence: TGTGCCAGCAGCGAACAGGGGTTCGAGACCCAGTACTTC. The full variable domain, in which reference TRBV5-4 and TRBJ2-5 provide the parts outside the CDR3, is ETGVTQSPTHLIKTRGQQVTLRCSSQSGHNTVSWYQQALGQGPQFIFQYYREEENGRGNFPPRFSGLQFPNYSSELNVNALELDDSALYLCASSEQGFETQYFGPGTRLLVL.

The rearrangement links TRBV29-1 to TRBJ2-7; D possibly corresponds to TRBD1 (6 bases). Germline V gene data show CDR1 as SQVTM and CDR2 as ANQGSEA. This CDR3 comprises 12 residues. Trimming left V 5 bases short and J 4 bases short, with 12 bases between. CDR3 DNA: TGCAGCGTTATAGGGGGAGATTACGAGCAGTACTTC. It encodes CSVIGGDYEQYF.

This clone turned up a few times. The CDR3 region has the DNA TGTGCCAGTAAAACCGGGACAGACACCGGGGAGCTGTTTTTT. Encoded protein: CASKTGTDTGELFF. The chain has TRBV19 and TRBJ2-2; 7 bases align to TRBD1. Germline CDR1 and CDR2: LNHDA and SQIVND (reference sequence). This CDR3 comprises 14 residues. V shed 7 bases and J 3 bases; nucleotides not matched to a gene: 5.

The chain recombines TRBV28 with TRBJ2-7; D is perhaps TRBD2 (5 bases). CDR1 and CDR2 (germline): MDHEN, SYDVKM. Trimming cost V 4 bases and J 0 bases, with 16 bases left between them. This CDR3 contains 16 residues. The CDR3: CASSSMERLNSYEQYF. The DNA of the CDR3 is TGTGCCAGCAGTTCGATGGAGCGGCTCAACTCCTACGAGCAGTACTTC.

The V and J genes are TRBV29-1 and TRBJ1-1; D perhaps matches TRBD1 (5 bases). Germline loops: CDR1 SQVTM, CDR2 ANQGSEA. CDR3 size: 13 residues. Trimming stripped 4 bases from V and 1 base from J, with 10 bases between. The chain's CDR3 is CSVVGQPNTEAFF. CDR3 bases: TGCAGCGTTGTGGGGCAGCCGAACACTGAAGCTTTCTTT.